The sequence of this T cell receptor (beta chain) was determined in a study of T cell responses to AZD1222 COVID-19 vaccine. Notes on the study in general: Sampled repertoires all dated from after the peak T cell response. White British ancestry dominated among donors, who included more females, and clonal diversity was possibly underestimated. Breadth and depth of Spike-specific TCRs rose after two AZD1222 doses.

Points on this clone: As yet, its antigen is unknown.

This CDR3 is 13 amino acids long. V lost 6 bases and J 3 bases, leaving 9 bases between the germline ends. CDR1 and CDR2 from the germline V gene are LNHDA and SQIVND (reference sequence). The table came from immunoSEQ multiplex PCR; TCRdb's copy has only in-frame clones and leaves some out. The data show 150,000 to 200,000 clones, 94% seen once. The chain carries TRBV19 and TRBJ1-5, with a weak D call TRBD1 (6 bases). The clonotype originates from an adult who received the AZD1222 COVID-19 vaccine. This material consisted of peripheral blood, taken 28 days after the second AZD1222 dose. The CDR3 bases are TGTGCCAGTAGCGACAGGAACAATCAGCCCCAGCATTTT. Encoded protein: CASSDRNNQPQHF. Variable domain in full (rest from reference TRBV19 and TRBJ1-5): DGGITQSPKYLFRKEGQNVTLSCEQNLNHDAMYWYRQDPGQGLRLIYYSQIVNDFQKGDIAEGYSVSREKKESFPLTVTSAQKNPTAFYLCASSDRNNQPQHFGDGTRLSIL.